The clone carrying this T cell receptor beta chain has just one count. The data are from a study of shared clonotypes between healthy human individuals. Germline CDR1 is LNHNV and CDR2 is YYDKDF (reference sequence). This CDR3 has 17 amino acids. The V and J ends lost 5 bases and 0 bases respectively, with 17 bases between them. Every subset had its genomic DNA shared out evenly among several immunoSEQ plates. Method: immunoSEQ multiplex PCR; TCRdb's copy keeps in-frame clones and lacks some. The table lists about 710,000 clones, approximately 77% of them singletons. The sequence came from a woman aged 25 to 39 in good health. The chain joins TRBV15 to TRBJ2-1; D is undetermined. The sequenced sample consisted of memory CD4+ T cells sorted from blood. Subset indicated: CD45RA-negative fraction. CDR3 bases: TGTGCCACCAGCGATCCAGGCGGCCCCAGCTCCTACAATGAGCAGTTCTTC. This codes for CATSDPGGPSSYNEQFF.